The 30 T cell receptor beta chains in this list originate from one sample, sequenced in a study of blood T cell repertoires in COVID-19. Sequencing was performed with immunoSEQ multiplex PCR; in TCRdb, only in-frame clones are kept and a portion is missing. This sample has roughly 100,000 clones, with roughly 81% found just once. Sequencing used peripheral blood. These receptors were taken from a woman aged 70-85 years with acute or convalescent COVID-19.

The CDR3 loop is CAISESIPGQGVLNSPLHF. Here the CDR3 DNA reads TGTGCCATCAGTGAGTCTATTCCGGGACAGGGTGTCTTGAATTCACCCCTCCACTTT. The V and J genes are TRBV10-3 and TRBJ1-6; 9 positions match TRBD1. The CDR3 has 19 residues. In germline, CDR1 is ENHRY, CDR2 SYGVKD. V was clipped by 0 bases and J by 7 bases; unmatched bases: 13.

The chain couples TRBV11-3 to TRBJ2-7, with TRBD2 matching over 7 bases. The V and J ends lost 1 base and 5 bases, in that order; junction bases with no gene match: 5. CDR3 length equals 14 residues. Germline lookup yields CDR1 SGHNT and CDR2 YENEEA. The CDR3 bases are TGTGCCAGCAGCTTAGGTACTAGCGCGGACGAGCAGTACTTC. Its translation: CASSLGTSADEQYF.

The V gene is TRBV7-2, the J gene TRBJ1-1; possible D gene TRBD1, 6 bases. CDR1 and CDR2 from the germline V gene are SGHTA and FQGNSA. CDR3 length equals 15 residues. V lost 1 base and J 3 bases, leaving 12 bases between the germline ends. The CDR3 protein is CASSLGGGWDTEAFF. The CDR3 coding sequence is TGTGCCAGCAGCTTAGGCGGGGGCTGGGACACTGAAGCTTTCTTT. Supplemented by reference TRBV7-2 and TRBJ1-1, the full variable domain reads GAGVSQSPSNKVTEKGKDVELRCDPISGHTALYWYRQSLGQGLEFLIYFQGNSAPDKSGLPSDRFSAERTGGSVSTLTIQRTQQEDSAVYLCASSLGGGWDTEAFFGQGTRLTVV.

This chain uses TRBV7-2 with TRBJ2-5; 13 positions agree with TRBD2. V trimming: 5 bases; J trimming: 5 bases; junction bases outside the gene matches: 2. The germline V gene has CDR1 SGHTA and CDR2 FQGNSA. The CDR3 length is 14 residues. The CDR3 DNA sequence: TGTGCCAGCAGCACTAGCGGGAGGGTGGAGACCCAGTACTTC. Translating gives CASSTSGRVETQYF. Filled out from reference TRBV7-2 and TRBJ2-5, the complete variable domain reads GAGVSQSPSNKVTEKGKDVELRCDPISGHTALYWYRQSLGQGLEFLIYFQGNSAPDKSGLPSDRFSAERTGGSVSTLTIQRTQQEDSAVYLCASSTSGRVETQYFGPGTRLLVL.

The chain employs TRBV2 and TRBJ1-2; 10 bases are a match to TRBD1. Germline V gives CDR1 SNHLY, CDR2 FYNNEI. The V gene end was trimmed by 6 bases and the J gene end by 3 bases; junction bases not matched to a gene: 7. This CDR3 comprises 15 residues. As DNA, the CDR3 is TGTGCCAGCAGCGAGGACAGGGGGTTGTACTATGGCTACACCTTC. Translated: CASSEDRGLYYGYTF.

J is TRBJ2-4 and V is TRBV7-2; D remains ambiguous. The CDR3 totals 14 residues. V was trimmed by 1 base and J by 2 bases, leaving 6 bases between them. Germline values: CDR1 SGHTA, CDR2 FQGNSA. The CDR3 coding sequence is TGTGCCAGCAGCTTAGATTCTTCCAAAAACATTCAGTACTTC. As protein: CASSLDSSKNIQYF.

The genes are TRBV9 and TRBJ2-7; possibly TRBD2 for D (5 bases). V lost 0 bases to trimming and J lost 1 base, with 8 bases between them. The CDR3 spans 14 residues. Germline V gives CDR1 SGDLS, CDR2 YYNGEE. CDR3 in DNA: TGTGCCAGCAGCGTAGACGGGGAGTCCTACGAGCAGTACTTC. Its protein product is CASSVDGESYEQYF.

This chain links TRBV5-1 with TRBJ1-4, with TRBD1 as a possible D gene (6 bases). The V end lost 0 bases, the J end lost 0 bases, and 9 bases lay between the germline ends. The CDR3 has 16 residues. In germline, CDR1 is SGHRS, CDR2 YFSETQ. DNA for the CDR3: TGCGCCAGCAGCTTGGCTACAGGGTCAACTAATGAAAAACTGTTTTTT. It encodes CASSLATGSTNEKLFF.

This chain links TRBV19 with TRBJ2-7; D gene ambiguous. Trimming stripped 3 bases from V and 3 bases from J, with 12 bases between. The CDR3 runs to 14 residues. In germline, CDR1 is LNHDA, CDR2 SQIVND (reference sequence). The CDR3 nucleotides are TGTGCCAGTAGTATTCGGTCGGGTGACTACGAGCAGTACTTC. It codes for CASSIRSGDYEQYF.

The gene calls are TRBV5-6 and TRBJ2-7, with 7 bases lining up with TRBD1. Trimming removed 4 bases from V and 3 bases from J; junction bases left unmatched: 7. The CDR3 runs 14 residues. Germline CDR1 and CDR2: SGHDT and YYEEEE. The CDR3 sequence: CASSDGTVNYEQYF. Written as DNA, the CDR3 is TGTGCCAGCAGCGATGGGACAGTAAACTACGAGCAGTACTTC.

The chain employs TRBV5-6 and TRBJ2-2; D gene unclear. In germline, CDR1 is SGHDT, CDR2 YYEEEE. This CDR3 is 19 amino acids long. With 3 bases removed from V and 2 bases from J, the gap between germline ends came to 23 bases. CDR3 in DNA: TGTGCCAGCAGCTCGCTATACGGTAGCCCTGGGTACAACACCGGGGAGCTGTTTTTT. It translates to CASSSLYGSPGYNTGELFF.

The CDR3 nucleotides read TGTGCCAGCGGTCCAGGGGGCCGATACTTC. Its translation is CASGPGGRYF. The chain carries TRBV2 and TRBJ2-7, with 8 bases fitting TRBD1. Unmatched junction bases numbered 7, after V lost 8 bases and J lost 13 bases. The V gene's germline CDR1 is SNHLY and CDR2 FYNNEI. CDR3 size: 10 residues. Variable domain in full (rest from reference TRBV2 and TRBJ2-7): EPEVTQTPSHQVTQMGQEVILRCVPISNHLYFYWYRQILGQKVEFLVSFYNNEISEKSEIFDDQFSVERPDGSNFTLKIRSTKLEDSAMYFCASGPGGRYFGPGTRLTVT.

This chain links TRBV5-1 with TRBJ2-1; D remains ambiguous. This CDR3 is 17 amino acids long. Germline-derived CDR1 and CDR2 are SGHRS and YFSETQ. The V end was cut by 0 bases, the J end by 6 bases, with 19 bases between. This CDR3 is CASSLGQRPSPLNEQFF. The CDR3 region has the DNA TGCGCCAGCAGCTTGGGGCAGCGCCCATCGCCGCTCAATGAGCAGTTCTTC. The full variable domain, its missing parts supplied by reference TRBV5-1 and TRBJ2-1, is KAGVTQTPRYLIKTRGQQVTLSCSPISGHRSVSWYQQTPGQGLQFLFEYFSETQRNKGNFPGRFSGRQFSNSRSEMNVSTLELGDSALYLCASSLGQRPSPLNEQFFGPGTRLTVL.

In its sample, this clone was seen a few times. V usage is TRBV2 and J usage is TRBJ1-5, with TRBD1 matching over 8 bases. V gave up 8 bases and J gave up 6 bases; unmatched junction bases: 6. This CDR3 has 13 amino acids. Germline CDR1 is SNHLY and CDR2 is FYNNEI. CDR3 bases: TGTGCCAGCCGACAGGGGTCGTTTCAGCCCCAGCATTTT. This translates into CASRQGSFQPQHF.

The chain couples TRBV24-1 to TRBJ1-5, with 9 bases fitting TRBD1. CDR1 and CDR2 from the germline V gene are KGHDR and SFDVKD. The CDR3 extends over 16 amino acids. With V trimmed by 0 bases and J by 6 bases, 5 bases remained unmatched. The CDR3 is CATSDLDRGNGQPQHF. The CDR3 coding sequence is TGTGCCACCAGTGATTTGGACAGGGGGAACGGTCAGCCCCAGCATTTT.

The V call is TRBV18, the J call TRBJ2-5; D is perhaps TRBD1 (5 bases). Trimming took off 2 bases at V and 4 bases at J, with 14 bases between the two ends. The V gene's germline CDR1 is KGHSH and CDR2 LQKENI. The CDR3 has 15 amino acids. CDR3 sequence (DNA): TGTGCCAGCTCACCAGAAAAAGGGGCGGCAGAGACCCAGTACTTC. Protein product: CASSPEKGAAETQYF.

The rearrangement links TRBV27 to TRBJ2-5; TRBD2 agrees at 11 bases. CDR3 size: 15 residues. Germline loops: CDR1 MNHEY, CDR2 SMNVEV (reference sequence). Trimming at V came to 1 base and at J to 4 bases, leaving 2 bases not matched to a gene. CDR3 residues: CASSLLAGGIETQYF. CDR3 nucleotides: TGTGCCAGCAGTTTATTAGCGGGGGGGATAGAGACCCAGTACTTC.

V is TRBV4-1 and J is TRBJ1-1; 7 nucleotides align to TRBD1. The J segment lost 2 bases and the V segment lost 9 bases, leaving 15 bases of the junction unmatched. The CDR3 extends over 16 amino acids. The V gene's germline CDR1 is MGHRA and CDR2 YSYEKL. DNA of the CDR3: TGCGCCAGTGTTATAGGGATGACAGGGAGTAACACTGAAGCTTTCTTT. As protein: CASVIGMTGSNTEAFF.

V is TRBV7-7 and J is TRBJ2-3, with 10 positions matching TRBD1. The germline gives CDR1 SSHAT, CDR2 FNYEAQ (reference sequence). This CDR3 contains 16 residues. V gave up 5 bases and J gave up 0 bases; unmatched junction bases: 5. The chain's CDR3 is CASSPRTGGSTDTQYF. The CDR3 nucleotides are TGTGCCAGCAGCCCTCGGACAGGGGGGAGCACAGATACGCAGTATTTT.

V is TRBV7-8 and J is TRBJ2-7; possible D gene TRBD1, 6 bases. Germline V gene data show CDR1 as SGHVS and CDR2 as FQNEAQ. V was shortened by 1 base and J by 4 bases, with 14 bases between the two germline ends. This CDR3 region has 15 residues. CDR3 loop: CASSLDDRLAYEQYF. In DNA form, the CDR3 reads TGTGCCAGCAGCTTAGATGACAGGTTGGCTTACGAGCAGTACTTC. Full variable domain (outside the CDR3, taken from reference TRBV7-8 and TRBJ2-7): GAGVSQSPRYKVAKRGQDVALRCDPISGHVSLFWYQQALGQGPEFLTYFQNEAQLDKSGLPSDRFFAERPEGSVSTLKIQRTQQEDSAVYLCASSLDDRLAYEQYFGPGTRLTVT.

Here the CDR3 DNA reads TGTGCCAGCAGCCGCGGGACAGGGGGCGTCCCCACAACTAATGAAAAACTGTTTTTT. Translation: CASSRGTGGVPTTNEKLFF. V usage is TRBV3-1 (or the pseudogene TRBV3-2) and J usage is TRBJ1-4, with 12 bases aligning to TRBD1. V was pared by 4 bases and J by 0 bases, with 9 bases of the junction left unmatched. Looked up from germline, CDR1 is LGHDT and CDR2 is YNNKEL (reference sequence). The CDR3 has 19 residues.

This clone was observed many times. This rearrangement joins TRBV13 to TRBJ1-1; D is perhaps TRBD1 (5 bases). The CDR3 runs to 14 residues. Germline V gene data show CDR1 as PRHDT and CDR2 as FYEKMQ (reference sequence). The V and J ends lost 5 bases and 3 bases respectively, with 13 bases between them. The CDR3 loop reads CASSNPGGYTEAFF. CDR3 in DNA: TGTGCCAGCAGCAACCCGGGGGGGTACACTGAAGCTTTCTTT.

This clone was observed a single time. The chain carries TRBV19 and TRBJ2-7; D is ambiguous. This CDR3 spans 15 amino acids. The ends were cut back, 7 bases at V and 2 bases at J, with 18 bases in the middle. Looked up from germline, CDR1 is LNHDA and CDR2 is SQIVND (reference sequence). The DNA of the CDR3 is TGTGCCAGTACCCCCGACCGCAGGCCGACCTACGAGCAGTACTTC. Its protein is CASTPDRRPTYEQYF. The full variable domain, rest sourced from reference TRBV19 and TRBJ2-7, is DGGITQSPKYLFRKEGQNVTLSCEQNLNHDAMYWYRQDPGQGLRLIYYSQIVNDFQKGDIAEGYSVSREKKESFPLTVTSAQKNPTAFYLCASTPDRRPTYEQYFGPGTRLTVT.

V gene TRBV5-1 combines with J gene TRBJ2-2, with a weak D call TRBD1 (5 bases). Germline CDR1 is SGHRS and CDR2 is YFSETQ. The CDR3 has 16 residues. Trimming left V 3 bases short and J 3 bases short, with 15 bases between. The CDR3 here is CASSSRPGIDTGELFF. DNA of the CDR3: TGCGCCAGCAGCTCCCGACCAGGGATAGACACCGGGGAGCTGTTTTTT.

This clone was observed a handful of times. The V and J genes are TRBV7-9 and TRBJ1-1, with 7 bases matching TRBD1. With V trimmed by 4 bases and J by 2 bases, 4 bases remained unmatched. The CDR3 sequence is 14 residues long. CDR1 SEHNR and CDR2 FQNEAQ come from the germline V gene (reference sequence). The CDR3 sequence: CASSWGQSNTEAFF. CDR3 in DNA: TGTGCCAGCAGCTGGGGACAGAGTAACACTGAAGCTTTCTTT. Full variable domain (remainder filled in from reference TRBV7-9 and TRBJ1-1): DTGVSQNPRHKITKRGQNVTFRCDPISEHNRLYWYRQTLGQGPEFLTYFQNEAQLEKSRLLSDRFSAERPKGSFSTLEIQRTEQGDSAMYLCASSWGQSNTEAFFGQGTRLTVV.

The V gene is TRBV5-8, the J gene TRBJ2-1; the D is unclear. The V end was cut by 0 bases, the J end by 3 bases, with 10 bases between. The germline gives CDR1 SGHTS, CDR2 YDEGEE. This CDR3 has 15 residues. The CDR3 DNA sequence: TGTGCCAGCAGCTTGGGTGTTCACAACTACAATGAGCAGTTCTTC. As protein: CASSLGVHNYNEQFF.

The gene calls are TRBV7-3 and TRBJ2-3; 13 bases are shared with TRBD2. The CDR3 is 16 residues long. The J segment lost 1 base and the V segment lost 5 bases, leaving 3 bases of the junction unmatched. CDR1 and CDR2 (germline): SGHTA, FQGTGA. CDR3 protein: CASSPGLAGGTDTQYF. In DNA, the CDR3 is TGTGCCAGCAGCCCCGGACTAGCGGGGGGCACAGATACGCAGTATTTT. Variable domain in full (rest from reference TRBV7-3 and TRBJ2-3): GAGVSQTPSNKVTEKGKYVELRCDPISGHTALYWYRQSLGQGPEFLIYFQGTGAADDSGLPNDRFFAVRPEGSVSTLKIQRTERGDSAVYLCASSPGLAGGTDTQYFGPGTRLTVL.

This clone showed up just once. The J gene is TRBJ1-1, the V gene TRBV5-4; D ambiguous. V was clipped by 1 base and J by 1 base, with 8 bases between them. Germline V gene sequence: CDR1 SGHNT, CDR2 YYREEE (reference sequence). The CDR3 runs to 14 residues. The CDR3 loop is CASSLLPRNTEAFF. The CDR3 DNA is TGTGCCAGCAGCTTGTTACCGAGGAACACTGAAGCTTTCTTT.

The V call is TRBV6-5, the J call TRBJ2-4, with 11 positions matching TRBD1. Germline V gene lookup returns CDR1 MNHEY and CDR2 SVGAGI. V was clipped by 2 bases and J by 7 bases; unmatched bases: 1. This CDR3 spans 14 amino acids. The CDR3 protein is CASSYGTGGNIQYF. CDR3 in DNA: TGTGCCAGCAGTTACGGGACAGGGGGGAACATTCAGTACTTC.

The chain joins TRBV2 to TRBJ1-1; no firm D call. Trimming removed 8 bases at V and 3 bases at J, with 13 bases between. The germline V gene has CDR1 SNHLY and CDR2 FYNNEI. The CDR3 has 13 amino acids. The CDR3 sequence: CASGEQLYTEAFF. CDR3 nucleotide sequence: TGTGCCAGCGGCGAACAGCTCTACACTGAAGCTTTCTTT.